The 5 T cell receptor beta chains reported below all come from one sample, sequenced in a study of CD8 T cells in ankylosing spondylitis. TCRdb analysed the 5' RACE reads with MiXCR anew, one entry per CDR3 protein. The table shows approximately 350,000 distinct CDR3 sequences, with roughly 15% occurring only once. Sequencing was done on a sample of blood, either unsorted or a sorted T cell fraction (not recorded which). Every receptor here comes from a male donor with ankylosing spondylitis or in good health (not recorded which).

The chain combines TRBV3-1 with TRBJ2-2, with D possibly called TRBD1 or TRBD2 (5 bases each). This CDR3 is 16 amino acids long. Trimming took off 0 bases at V and 3 bases at J, with 11 bases between the two ends. Germline V lookup: CDR1 LGHDT, CDR2 YNNKEL (reference sequence). CDR3 DNA: TGTGCCAGCAGCCAAGAAGCCGGGGCCGACACCGGGGAGCTGTTTTTT. Its translation: CASSQEAGADTGELFF.

This clonotype was counted only a few times. This chain links TRBV3-1 with TRBJ2-3, with D uncertain. CDR1 and CDR2 (germline): LGHDT, YNNKEL (reference sequence). The CDR3 runs to 15 residues. V was cut by 2 bases and J by 2 bases, with 11 bases left in between. The CDR3 here is CASSQSLIYTDTQYF. The DNA for the CDR3 is TGTGCCAGCAGCCAAAGTTTGATTTACACAGATACGCAGTATTTT.

This clonotype was counted at least ten times. This chain joins TRBV6-4 and TRBJ2-1, with 8 bases lining up with TRBD2. The CDR3 is 16 residues long. Looked up from germline, CDR1 is MRHNA and CDR2 is SNTAGT. V lost 2 bases and J lost 10; bases outside the gene matches: 13. The CDR3, as DNA: TGTGCCAGCAGTGACCGTAGGGCTAGCGGGCCTACGGAGCAGTTCTTC. Translation: CASSDRRASGPTEQFF.

This clonotype was detected ten times or more. V and J are TRBV5-1 and TRBJ2-7; tentative D call: TRBD2 (5 bases). Per the germline V gene, CDR1 is SGHRS and CDR2 is YFSETQ. Trimming removed 2 bases at V and 7 bases at J, with 13 bases between. The CDR3 spans 13 residues. CDR3 in DNA: TGCGCCAGCAGCTTTGAGGCTCGGGGAGAGCAGTACTTC. As protein: CASSFEARGEQYF.

This clonotype has more than one count but fewer than ten. The chain combines TRBV3-1 with TRBJ1-5; D not resolved. Trimming shortened V by 4 bases and J by 4 bases, and 8 bases separated the two germline ends. Germline V gene lookup returns CDR1 LGHDT and CDR2 YNNKEL (reference sequence). The CDR3 totals 13 residues. The CDR3 here is CASSRNQNQPQHF. CDR3 in DNA: TGTGCCAGCAGCCGTAACCAGAATCAGCCCCAGCATTTT.